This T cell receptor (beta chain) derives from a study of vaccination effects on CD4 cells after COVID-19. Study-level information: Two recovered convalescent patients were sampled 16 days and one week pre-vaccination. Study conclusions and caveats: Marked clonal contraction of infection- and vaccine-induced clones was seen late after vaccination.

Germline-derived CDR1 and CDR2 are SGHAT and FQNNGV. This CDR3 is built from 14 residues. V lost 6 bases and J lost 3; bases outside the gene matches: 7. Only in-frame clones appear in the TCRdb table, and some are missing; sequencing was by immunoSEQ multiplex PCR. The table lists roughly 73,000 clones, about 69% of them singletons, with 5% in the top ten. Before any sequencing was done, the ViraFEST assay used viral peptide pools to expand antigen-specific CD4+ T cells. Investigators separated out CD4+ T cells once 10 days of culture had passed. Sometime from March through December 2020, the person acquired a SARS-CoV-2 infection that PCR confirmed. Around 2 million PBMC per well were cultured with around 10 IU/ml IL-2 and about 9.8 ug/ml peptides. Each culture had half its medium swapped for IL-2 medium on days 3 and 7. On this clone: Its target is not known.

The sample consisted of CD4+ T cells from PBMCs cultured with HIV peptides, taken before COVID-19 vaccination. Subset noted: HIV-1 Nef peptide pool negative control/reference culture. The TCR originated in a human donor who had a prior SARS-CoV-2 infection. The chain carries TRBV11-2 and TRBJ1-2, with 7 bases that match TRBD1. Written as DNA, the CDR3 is TGTGCCAGCAGTCGTACAGGGGTTTACTATGGCTACACCTTC. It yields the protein CASSRTGVYYGYTF. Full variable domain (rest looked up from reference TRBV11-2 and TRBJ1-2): EAGVAQSPRYKIIEKRQSVAFWCNPISGHATLYWYQQILGQGPKLLIQFQNNGVVDDSQLPKDRFSAERLKGVDSTLKIQPAKLEDSAVYLCASSRTGVYYGYTFGSGTRLTVV.